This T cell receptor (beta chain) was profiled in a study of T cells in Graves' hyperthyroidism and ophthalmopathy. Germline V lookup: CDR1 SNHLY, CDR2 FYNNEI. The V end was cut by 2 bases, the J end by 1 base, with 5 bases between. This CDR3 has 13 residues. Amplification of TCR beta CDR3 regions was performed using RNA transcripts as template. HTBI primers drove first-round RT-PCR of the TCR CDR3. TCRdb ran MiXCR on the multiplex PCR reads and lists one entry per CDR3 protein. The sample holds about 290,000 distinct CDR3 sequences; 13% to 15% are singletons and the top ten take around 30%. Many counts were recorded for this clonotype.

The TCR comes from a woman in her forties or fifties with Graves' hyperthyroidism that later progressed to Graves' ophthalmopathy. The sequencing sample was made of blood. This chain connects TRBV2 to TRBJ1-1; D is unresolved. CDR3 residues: CASSELENTEAFF. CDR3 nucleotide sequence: TGTGCCAGCAGTGAATTAGAGAACACTGAAGCTTTCTTT.